The present TCR beta chain was sequenced within a study of T cells in localized non-small cell lung cancer (dated by TCRdb to 2019 to 2021). For the study in its entirety: Comparing tumors with uninvolved tumor-adjacent lungs, the study looked at the T cell repertoires of over 200 patients with early-stage NSCLC. A mean age of around 66 years was recorded for the NSCLC patients, of whom more than 120 were male and 95 to 110 were female. The cohort comprised approximately 240 treatment-naïve NSCLC patients with resected, localized lung tumors. Study-wide findings and limitations: Longer overall survival was associated with higher T cell density in blood, whereas shorter survival was associated with higher clonality in adjacent lung. A median of roughly 56 of the top 100 tumor clones were detected in paired uninvolved adjacent lung, and around 27 of these tumor clones were also found among the top 100 clones of the paired uninvolved adjacent lung. Uninvolved tumor-adjacent lung showed the highest T cell clonality, higher than tumor, which suggests more focused antigenic responses in the uninvolved tumor-adjacent lung. Because multi-region tumor sequencing was not performed, intratumor heterogeneity could not be ruled out. Because the study design was exploratory, TCR variables were selected using unadjusted p-values without false-discovery rate correction.

At diagnosis, peripheral blood, uninvolved tumor-adjacent lung and tumor were collected and stored as a combination of fresh-frozen and FFPE material. Blood samples were analyzed as peripheral blood mononuclear cells for TCR repertoire profiling. This clone is labeled medium-sized (0.01 to 0.1%). Its antigen is currently not known. No qualities accompany the bases; no much larger clone lies one base away. TCR beta CDR3 regions were sequenced from DNA using the immunoSEQ Assay. On the study's bioinformatics: To compute T cell density, TCR beta template counts were normalized to usable DNA, which was estimated by amplifying housekeeping genes. The preseqR package was used to estimate richness by extrapolating to 400,000 templates for PBMC samples and to 120,000 templates for tissue samples. Clonality was taken to be one minus Pielou's evenness. Differential abundance testing on productive amino-acid clonotypes, with a minimum total count of 5 and an alpha of 0.1, was used to identify tissue-enriched TCRs. The Jaccard Index and the Morisita Overlap Index were used to measure how much the repertoires overlapped between compartments. TCR beta CDR3s were clustered by GLIPH together with public tetramer-defined viral CDR3s, and at least three viral sequences plus V-gene enrichment were required for viral motifs. This is the immuneACCESS table as TCRdb keeps it, with only in-frame sequences that have V and J called. A part of the clones is gone; compared with another copy, unresolved V genes explain less than half, and the rest is unexplained. V and J calls and clone size come straight from that table; D and trimming were deduced from the DNA. Present in this sample are around 30,000 clones, around four fifths of which were seen just once. The ten top clones hold more than 15% of the sample.

The germline V gene encodes CDR1 SGHTA and CDR2 FQGNSA. The CDR3 sequence holds 16 residues, the cysteine and phenylalanine included. The retained sequence is limited to the CDR3, 48 bases, with the frame set at the first base. V and J are trimmed by 7 bases and 4 bases, and the gene matches miss 12 bases of the junction. The material was peripheral blood, obtained before any cancer treatment. The receptor's source is a male donor at least 60 years old with stage III squamous cell lung carcinoma. The V and J genes are TRBV7-2 and TRBJ2-1, and 8 junction bases match TRBD2. Here the CDR3 is given as CASTGPAGEIYNEQFF. The DNA sequence reads TGTGCCAGCACCGGGCCAGCGGGGGAAATTTACAATGAGCAGTTCTTC.